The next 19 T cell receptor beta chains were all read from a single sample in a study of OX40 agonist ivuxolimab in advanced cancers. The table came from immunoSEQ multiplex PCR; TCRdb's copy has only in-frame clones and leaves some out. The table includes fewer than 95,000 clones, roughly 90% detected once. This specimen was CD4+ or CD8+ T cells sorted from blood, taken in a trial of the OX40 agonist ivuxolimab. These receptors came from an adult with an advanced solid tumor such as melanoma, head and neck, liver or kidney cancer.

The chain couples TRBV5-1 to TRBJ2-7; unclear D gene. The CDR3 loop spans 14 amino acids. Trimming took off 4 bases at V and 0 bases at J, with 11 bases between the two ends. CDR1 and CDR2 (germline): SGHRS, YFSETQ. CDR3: CASSTHGGSYEQYF. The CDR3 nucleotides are TGCGCCAGCAGCACCCATGGTGGCTCCTACGAGCAGTACTTC.

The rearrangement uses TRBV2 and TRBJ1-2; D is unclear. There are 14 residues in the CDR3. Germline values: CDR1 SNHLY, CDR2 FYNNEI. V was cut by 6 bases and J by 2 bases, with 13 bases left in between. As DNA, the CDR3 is TGTGCCAGCAGCGACGGCCAGTTCAACTATGGCTACACCTTC. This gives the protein CASSDGQFNYGYTF.

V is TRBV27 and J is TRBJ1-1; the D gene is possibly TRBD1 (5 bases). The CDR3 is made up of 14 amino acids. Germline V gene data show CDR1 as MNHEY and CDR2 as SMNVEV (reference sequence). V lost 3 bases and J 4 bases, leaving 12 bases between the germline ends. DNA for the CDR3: TGTGCCAGCAGTTTCCCCGGGACGGCCACTGAAGCTTTCTTT. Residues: CASSFPGTATEAFF.

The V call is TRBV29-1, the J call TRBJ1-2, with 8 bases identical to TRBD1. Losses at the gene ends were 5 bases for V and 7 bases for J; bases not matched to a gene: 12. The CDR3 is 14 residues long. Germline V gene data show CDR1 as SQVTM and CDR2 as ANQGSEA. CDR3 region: CSVYDAGGSGGYTF. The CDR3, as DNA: TGCAGCGTTTACGACGCAGGGGGCAGTGGTGGCTACACCTTC. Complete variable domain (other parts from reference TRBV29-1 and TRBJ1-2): SAVISQKPSRDICQRGTSLTIQCQVDSQVTMMFWYRQQPGQSLTLIATANQGSEATYESGFVIDKFPISRPNLTFSTLTVSNMSPEDSSIYLCSVYDAGGSGGYTFGSGTRLTVV.

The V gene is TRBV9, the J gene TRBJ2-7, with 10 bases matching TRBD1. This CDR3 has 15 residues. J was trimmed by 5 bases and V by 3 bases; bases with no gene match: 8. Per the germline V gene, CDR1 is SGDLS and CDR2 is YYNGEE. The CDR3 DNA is TGTGCCAGCAGCGCCGGGACAGGGGAGGTAAACGAGCAGTACTTC. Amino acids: CASSAGTGEVNEQYF.

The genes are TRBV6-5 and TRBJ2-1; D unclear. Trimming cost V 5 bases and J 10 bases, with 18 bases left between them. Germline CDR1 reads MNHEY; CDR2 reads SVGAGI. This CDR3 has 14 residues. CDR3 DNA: TGTGCCAGCAGTCCAAAACAAACCCGGCGCGAGCAGTTCTTC. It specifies CASSPKQTRREQFF.

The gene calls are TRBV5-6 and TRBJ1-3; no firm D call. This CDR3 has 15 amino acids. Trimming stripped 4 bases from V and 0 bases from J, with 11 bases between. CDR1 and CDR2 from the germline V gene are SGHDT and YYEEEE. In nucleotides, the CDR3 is TGTGCCAGCAGCGAAGGCGGGCGCTCTGGAAACACCATATATTTT. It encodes CASSEGGRSGNTIYF.

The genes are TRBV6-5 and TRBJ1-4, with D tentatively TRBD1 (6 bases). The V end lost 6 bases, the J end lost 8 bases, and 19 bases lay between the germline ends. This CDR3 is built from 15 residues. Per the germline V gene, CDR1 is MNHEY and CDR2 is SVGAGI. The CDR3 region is CASSPYRAGREKLFF. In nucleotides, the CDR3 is TGTGCCAGCAGCCCCTACAGGGCGGGGCGGGAAAAACTGTTTTTT.

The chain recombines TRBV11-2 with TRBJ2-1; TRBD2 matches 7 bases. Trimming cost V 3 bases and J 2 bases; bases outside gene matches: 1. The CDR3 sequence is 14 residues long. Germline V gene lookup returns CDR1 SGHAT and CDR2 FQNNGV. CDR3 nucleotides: TGTGCCAGCAGCTTCGGGGGGACCTACAATGAGCAGTTCTTC. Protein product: CASSFGGTYNEQFF.

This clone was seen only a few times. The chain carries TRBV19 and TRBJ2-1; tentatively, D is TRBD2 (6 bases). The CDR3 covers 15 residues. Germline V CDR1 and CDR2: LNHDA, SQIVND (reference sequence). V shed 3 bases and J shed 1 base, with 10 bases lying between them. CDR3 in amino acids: CASSIIAGSYNEQFF. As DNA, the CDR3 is TGTGCCAGTAGTATTATCGCGGGGTCCTACAATGAGCAGTTCTTC. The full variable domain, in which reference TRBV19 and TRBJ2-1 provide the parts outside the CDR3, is DGGITQSPKYLFRKEGQNVTLSCEQNLNHDAMYWYRQDPGQGLRLIYYSQIVNDFQKGDIAEGYSVSREKKESFPLTVTSAQKNPTAFYLCASSIIAGSYNEQFFGPGTRLTVL.

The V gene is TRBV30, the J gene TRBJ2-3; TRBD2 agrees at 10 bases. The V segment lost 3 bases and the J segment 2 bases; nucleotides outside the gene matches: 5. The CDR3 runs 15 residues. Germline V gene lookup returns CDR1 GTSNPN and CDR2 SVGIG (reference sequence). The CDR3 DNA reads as TGTGCCTGGAGCGTAGCGGGGGGCCTCACAGATACGCAGTATTTT. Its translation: CAWSVAGGLTDTQYF. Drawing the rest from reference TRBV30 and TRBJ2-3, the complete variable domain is SQTIHQWPATLVQPVGSPLSLECTVEGTSNPNLYWYRQAAGRGLQLLFYSVGIGQISSEVPQNLSASRPQDRQFILSSKKLLLSDSGFYLCAWSVAGGLTDTQYFGPGTRLTVL.

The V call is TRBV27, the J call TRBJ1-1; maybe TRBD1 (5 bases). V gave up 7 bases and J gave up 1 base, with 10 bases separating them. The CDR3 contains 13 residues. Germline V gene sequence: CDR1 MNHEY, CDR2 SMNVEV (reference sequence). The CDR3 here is CASTGGTNTEAFF. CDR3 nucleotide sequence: TGTGCCAGCACAGGCGGGACGAACACTGAAGCTTTCTTT.

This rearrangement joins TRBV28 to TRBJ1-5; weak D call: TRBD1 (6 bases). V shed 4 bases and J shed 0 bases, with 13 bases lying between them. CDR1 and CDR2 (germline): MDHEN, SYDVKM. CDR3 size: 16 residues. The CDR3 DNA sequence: TGTGCCAGCAGTTCAACAGGGACTTATAGCAATCAGCCCCAGCATTTT. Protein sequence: CASSSTGTYSNQPQHF.

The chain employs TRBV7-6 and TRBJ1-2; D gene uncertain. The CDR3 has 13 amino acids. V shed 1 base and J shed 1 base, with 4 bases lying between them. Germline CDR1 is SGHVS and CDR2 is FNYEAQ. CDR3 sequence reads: CASSLEYNYGYTF. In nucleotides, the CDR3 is TGTGCCAGCAGCTTAGAGTATAACTATGGCTACACCTTC.

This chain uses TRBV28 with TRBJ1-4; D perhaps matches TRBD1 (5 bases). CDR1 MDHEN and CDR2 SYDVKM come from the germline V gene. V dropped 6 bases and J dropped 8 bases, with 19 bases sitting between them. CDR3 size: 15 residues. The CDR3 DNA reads TGTGCCAGCAGCCCACGGGGGGTGGGATGGGAAAAACTGTTTTTT. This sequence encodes CASSPRGVGWEKLFF.

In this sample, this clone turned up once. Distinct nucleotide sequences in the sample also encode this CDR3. Here the CDR3 DNA reads TGTGCCAGTAGTCTCGGGTACGAGCAGTACTTC. Protein sequence: CASSLGYEQYF. The J gene is TRBJ2-7, the V gene TRBV19; the D is unclear. Germline V gene lookup returns CDR1 LNHDA and CDR2 SQIVND (reference sequence). The V end was cut by 5 bases, the J end by 4 bases, with 6 bases between. The CDR3 contains 11 residues.

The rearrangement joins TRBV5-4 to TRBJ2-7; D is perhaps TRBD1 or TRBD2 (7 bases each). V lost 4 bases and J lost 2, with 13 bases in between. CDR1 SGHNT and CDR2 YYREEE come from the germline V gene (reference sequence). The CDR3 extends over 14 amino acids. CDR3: CASSPGGDTYEQYF. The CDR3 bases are TGTGCCAGCAGCCCAGGGGGGGATACCTACGAGCAGTACTTC.

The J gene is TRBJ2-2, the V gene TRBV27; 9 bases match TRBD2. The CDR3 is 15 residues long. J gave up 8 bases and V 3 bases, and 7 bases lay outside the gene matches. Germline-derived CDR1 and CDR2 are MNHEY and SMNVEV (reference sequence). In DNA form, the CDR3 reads TGTGCCAGCAGTTTGGTAGCGGGGGTACGTGGGGAGCTGTTTTTT. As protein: CASSLVAGVRGELFF.

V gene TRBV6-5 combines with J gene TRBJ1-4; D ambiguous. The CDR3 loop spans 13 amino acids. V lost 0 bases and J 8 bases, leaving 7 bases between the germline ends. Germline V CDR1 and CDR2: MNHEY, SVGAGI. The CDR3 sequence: CASSYSGNEKLFF. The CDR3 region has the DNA TGTGCCAGCAGTTACTCGGGGAACGAAAAACTGTTTTTT.